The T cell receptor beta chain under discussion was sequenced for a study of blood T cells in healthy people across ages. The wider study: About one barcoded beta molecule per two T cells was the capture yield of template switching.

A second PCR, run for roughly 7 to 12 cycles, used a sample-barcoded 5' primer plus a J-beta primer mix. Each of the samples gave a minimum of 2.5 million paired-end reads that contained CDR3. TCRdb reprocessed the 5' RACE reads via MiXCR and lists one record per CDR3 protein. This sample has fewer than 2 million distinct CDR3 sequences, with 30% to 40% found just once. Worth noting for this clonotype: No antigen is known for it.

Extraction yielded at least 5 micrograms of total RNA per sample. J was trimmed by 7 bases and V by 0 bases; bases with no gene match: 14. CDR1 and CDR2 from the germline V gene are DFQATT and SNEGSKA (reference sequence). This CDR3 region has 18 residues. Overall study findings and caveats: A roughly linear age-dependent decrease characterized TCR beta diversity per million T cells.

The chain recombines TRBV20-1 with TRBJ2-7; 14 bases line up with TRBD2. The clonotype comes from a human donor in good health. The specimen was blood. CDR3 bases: TGCAGTGCTAGAGAAACAACGACTAGCGGGGGGGCCTTAAATGAGCAGTACTTC. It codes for CSARETTTSGGALNEQYF.